These 11 T cell receptor beta chains came from one sample sequenced in a study of blood T cell repertoires in COVID-19 (TCRdb year 2020). Receptors were amplified or captured by the immunoSEQ multiplex PCR assay. The table was pulled from immuneACCESS by TCRdb, which kept in-frame rearrangements only. Such tables lose some clones; where checked, under half of the loss comes from unresolved V genes, and the rest has no known cause. For this sample the table gives a few hundred thousand clones, of which approximately 85% were detected only once. Roughly 2.2% of the sample is held by the ten biggest clonotypes. The material sequenced was PBMCs or T cells enriched from blood (not recorded which). The receptor set was obtained from a man aged 25-40 years who had recovered from COVID-19.

This rearrangement joins TRBV6-5 to TRBJ1-1; D call uncertain. The CDR3 runs 11 residues. Germline loops: CDR1 MNHEY, CDR2 SVGAGI. Between the trimmed V and J ends, which lost 6 bases and 5 bases, there was a span of 7 bases. The CDR3 sequence: CASRTGTEAFF. For the CDR3, the DNA is TGTGCCAGCAGGACCGGGACTGAAGCTTTCTTT.

This chain joins TRBV7-8 and TRBJ1-2, with TRBD1 identical over 8 bases. CDR3 length equals 13 residues. Per the germline V gene, CDR1 is SGHVS and CDR2 is FQNEAQ. V lost 0 bases and J lost 13; bases outside the gene matches: 7. The CDR3 reads CASSLAGQGRVTF. The CDR3 DNA follows: TGTGCCAGCAGCTTAGCAGGACAGGGTAGGGTCACCTTC.

This clone was seen only once. CDR3 in amino acids: CASSLSGANYGYTF. CDR3 coding DNA: TGCGCCAGCAGCTTGTCCGGGGCTAACTATGGCTACACCTTC. J is TRBJ1-2 and V is TRBV5-1; D gene uncertain. Germline V gene sequence: CDR1 SGHRS, CDR2 YFSETQ. Trimming took off 1 base at V and 0 bases at J, with 7 bases between the two ends. The CDR3 has 14 amino acids.

The count of this clone is one. The chain is built from TRBV7-9 and TRBJ2-5; 10 bases match TRBD1. The CDR3 runs 15 residues. Unmatched junction bases numbered 6, after V lost 5 bases and J lost 3 bases. From germline, CDR1 is SEHNR and CDR2 FQNEAQ (reference sequence). The CDR3 nucleotides are TGTGCCAGCAGCCCAGGACAGGGGGTGGAAGAGACCCAGTACTTC. Amino acid sequence: CASSPGQGVEETQYF.

This chain uses TRBV2 with TRBJ2-3; 7 bases are shared with TRBD1. V gave up 7 bases and J gave up 2 bases; unmatched junction bases: 9. CDR3 length: 15 residues. Germline V lookup: CDR1 SNHLY, CDR2 FYNNEI. The CDR3 sequence is CASTETGAVTDTQYF. CDR3 DNA: TGTGCCAGCACCGAAACAGGGGCGGTCACAGATACGCAGTATTTT.

In this sample, this clone turned up a few times. The chain recombines TRBV7-3 with TRBJ2-3; the D is unclear. Trimming took off 2 bases at V and 7 bases at J, with 7 bases between the two ends. Germline-derived CDR1 and CDR2 are SGHTA and FQGTGA. The CDR3 has 12 amino acids. The CDR3 nucleotides are TGTGCCAGCAGCTTAGGGCAGAATACGCAGTATTTT. As protein: CASSLGQNTQYF. Using reference TRBV7-3 and TRBJ2-3 for the parts outside the CDR3, the full variable domain is GAGVSQTPSNKVTEKGKYVELRCDPISGHTALYWYRQSLGQGPEFLIYFQGTGAADDSGLPNDRFFAVRPEGSVSTLKIQRTERGDSAVYLCASSLGQNTQYFGPGTRLTVL.

This clone has a single count. This rearrangement joins TRBV30 to TRBJ1-6, with a possible D match to TRBD1 (6 bases). Trimming removed 8 bases from V and 6 bases from J, with 8 bases in between. Germline V gives CDR1 GTSNPN, CDR2 SVGIG (reference sequence). The CDR3 contains 11 residues. In DNA form, the CDR3 reads TGTGCCGGACAGAGTAATTCACCCCTCCACTTT. It yields the protein CAGQSNSPLHF.

This chain joins TRBV19 and TRBJ1-6, with a weak D call TRBD1 (6 bases). The CDR3 covers 13 residues. V gave up 8 bases and J gave up 10 bases, with 15 bases separating them. Germline V gene lookup returns CDR1 LNHDA and CDR2 SQIVND (reference sequence). The CDR3 spells CASQGPLVSPLHF. Here the CDR3 DNA reads TGTGCCAGTCAGGGGCCTCTGGTATCACCCCTCCACTTT.

The V call is TRBV6-5, the J call TRBJ1-6, with D tentatively TRBD1 (5 bases). The CDR3 runs 15 residues. Germline V gene data show CDR1 as MNHEY and CDR2 as SVGAGI. Deletions cut 6 bases from V and 6 bases from J, with 15 bases between. The CDR3, as DNA: TGTGCCAGCAGCACCAGCGGGACTTTTAATTCACCCCTCCACTTT. Translation gives CASSTSGTFNSPLHF.

The chain links TRBV19 to TRBJ2-5, with 9 nucleotides matching TRBD1. There are 15 residues in the CDR3. V shed 4 bases and J 2 bases; nucleotides not matched to a gene: 5. Germline V lookup: CDR1 LNHDA, CDR2 SQIVND (reference sequence). CDR3: CASSRTGVPQETQYF. DNA of the CDR3: TGTGCCAGTAGTAGGACAGGGGTGCCTCAAGAGACCCAGTACTTC.

The chain has TRBV18 and TRBJ1-3; TRBD1 aligns across 9 bases. The CDR3 runs 18 residues. Losses at the gene ends were 1 base for V and 4 bases for J; bases not matched to a gene: 11. The germline V gene has CDR1 KGHSH and CDR2 LQKENI. The CDR3 sequence: CASSPLTQGAVRGNTIYF. The CDR3 coding sequence is TGTGCCAGCTCACCACTTACACAGGGGGCAGTTAGAGGAAACACCATATATTTT.